This entry describes one T cell receptor beta chain. The data were taken from a study of shared clonotypes between healthy human individuals. Some clones are missing from TCRdb's copy, which holds only in-frame ones; the method was immunoSEQ multiplex PCR. The table includes more than 450,000 clones, 75% to 85% detected once. The V gene lost 4 bases and the J gene lost 2 bases, with 10 bases spanning the gap. Germline CDR1 SNHLY, CDR2 FYNNEI. The CDR3 has 14 amino acids. The specimen sequenced was PBMCs. This receptor was identified in a woman aged 40 to 55 in good health. Some clones in this sample may be carry-over from other donors' samples. This sequence joins TRBV2 and TRBJ2-3, with D perhaps matching TRBD2 (6 bases). The DNA of the CDR3 is TGTGCCAGCAGTGTGGTAGCGGCCACAGATACGCAGTATTTT. It codes for CASSVVAATDTQYF.